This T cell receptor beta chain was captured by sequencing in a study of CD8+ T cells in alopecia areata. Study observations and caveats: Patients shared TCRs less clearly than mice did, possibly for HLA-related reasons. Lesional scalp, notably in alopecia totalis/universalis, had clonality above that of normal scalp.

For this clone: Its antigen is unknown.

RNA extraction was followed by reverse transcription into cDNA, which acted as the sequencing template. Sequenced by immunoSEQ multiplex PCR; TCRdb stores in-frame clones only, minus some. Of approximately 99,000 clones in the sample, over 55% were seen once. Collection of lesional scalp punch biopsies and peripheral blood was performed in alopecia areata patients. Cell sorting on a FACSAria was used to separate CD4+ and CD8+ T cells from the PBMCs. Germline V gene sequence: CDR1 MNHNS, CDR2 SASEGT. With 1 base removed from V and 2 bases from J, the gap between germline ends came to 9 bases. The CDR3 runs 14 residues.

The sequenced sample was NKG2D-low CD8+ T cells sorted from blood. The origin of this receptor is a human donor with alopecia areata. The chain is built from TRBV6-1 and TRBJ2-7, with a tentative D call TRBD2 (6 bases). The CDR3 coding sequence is TGTGCCAGCAGTGAAGGGAAGCGGGCCTACGAGCAGTACTTC. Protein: CASSEGKRAYEQYF.